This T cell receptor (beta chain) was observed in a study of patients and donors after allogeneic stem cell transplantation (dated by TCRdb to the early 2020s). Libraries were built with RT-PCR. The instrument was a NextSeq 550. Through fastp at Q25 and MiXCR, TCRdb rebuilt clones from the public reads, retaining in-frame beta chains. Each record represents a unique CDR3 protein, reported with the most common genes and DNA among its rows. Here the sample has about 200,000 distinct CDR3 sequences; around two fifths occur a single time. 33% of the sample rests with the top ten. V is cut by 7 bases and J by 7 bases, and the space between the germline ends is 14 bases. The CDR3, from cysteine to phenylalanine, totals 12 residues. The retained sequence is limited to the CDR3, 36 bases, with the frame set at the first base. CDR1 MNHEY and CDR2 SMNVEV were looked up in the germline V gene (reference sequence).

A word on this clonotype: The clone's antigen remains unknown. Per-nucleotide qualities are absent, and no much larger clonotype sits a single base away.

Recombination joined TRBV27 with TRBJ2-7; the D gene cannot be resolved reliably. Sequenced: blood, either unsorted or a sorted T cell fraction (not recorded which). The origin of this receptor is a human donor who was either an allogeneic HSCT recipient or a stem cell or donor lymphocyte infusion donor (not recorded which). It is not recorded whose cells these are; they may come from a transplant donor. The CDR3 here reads CASTHRTGEQYF. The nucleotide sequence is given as TGTGCCAGCACCCACCGAACCGGGGAGCAGTACTTC.